This record concerns one T cell receptor (beta chain) sequence. Its antigen is not known. Produced via immunoSEQ multiplex PCR; TCRdb's table is partial and in-frame only. The sample has approximately 19,000 clones, 80% to 90% seen once. This record comes from a study of OX40 agonist ivuxolimab in advanced cancers. Study-level background: People in dose escalation had one of these cancers: hepatocellular carcinoma, melanoma, renal cell or head and neck cancer.

Points from the study as a whole: Not determined was the antigen specificity of the expanded peripheral T cells. In the 0.1 to 3.0 mg/kg range, CD4+ and CD8+ blood T cells had expanded clonally by week 6.

Germline CDR1 is PRHDT and CDR2 is FYEKMQ (reference sequence). The CDR3 totals 14 residues. Trimming stripped 5 bases from V and 2 bases from J, with 12 bases between. V is TRBV13 and J is TRBJ1-2; D is perhaps TRBD1 (6 bases). The sequencing used CD4+ or CD8+ T cells sorted from blood, collected in a trial of the OX40 agonist ivuxolimab. The TCR was taken from an adult with an advanced solid tumor such as melanoma, head and neck, liver or kidney cancer. In DNA form, the CDR3 reads TGTGCCAGCAGCCCAGGACAGACCAACTATGGCTACACCTTC. Encoded protein: CASSPGQTNYGYTF.